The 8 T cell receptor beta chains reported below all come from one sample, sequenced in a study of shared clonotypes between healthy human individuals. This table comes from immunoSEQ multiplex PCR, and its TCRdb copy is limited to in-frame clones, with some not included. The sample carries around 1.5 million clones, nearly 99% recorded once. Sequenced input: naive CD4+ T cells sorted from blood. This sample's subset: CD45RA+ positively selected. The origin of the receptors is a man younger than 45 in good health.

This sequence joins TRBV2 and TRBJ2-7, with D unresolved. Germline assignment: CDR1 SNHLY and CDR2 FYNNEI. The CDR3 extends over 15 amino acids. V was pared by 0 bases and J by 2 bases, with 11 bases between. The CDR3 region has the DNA TGTGCCAGCAGTGAAGCTGCACAGATCCCCTACGAGCAGTACTTC. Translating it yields CASSEAAQIPYEQYF.

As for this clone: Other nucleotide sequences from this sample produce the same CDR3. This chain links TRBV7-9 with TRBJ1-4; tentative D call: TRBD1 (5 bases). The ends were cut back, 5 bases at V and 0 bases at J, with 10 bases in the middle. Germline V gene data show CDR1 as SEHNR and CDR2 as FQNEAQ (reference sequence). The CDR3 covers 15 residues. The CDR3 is CASSPRGATNEKLFF. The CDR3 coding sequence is TGTGCCAGCAGCCCGCGAGGGGCAACTAATGAAAAACTGTTTTTT.

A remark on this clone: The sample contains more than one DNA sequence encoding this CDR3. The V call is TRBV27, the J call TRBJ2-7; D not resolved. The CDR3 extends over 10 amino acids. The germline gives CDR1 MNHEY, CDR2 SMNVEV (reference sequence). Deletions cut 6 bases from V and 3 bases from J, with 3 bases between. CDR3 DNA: TGTGCCAGCAGATTCTACGAGCAGTACTTC. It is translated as CASRFYEQYF.

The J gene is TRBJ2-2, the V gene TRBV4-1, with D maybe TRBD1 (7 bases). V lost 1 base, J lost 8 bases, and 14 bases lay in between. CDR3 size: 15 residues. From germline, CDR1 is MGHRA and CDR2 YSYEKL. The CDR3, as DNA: TGCGCCAGCAGCCAAGGTTCCAGGGGGGTAGGGGAGCTGTTTTTT. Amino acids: CASSQGSRGVGELFF.

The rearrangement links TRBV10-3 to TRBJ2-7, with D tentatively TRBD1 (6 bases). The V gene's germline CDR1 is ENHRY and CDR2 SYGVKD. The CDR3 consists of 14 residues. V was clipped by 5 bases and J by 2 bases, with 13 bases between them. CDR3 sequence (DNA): TGTGCCATCAGTACCGGGACAACGGCCTACGAGCAGTACTTC. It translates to CAISTGTTAYEQYF.

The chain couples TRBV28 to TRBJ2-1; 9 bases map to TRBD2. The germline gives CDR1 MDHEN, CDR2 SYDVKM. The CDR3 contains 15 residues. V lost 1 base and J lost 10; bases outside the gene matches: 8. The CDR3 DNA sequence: TGTGCCAGCAGTTTATCCCGTATAGCGGGAGCCGAGCAGTTCTTC. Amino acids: CASSLSRIAGAEQFF.

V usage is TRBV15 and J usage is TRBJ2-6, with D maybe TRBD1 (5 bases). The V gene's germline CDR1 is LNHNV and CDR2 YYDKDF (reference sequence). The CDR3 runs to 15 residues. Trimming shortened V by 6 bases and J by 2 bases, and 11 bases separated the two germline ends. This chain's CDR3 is CATRNRQTGANVLTF. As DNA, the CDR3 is TGTGCCACCAGGAACAGGCAGACTGGGGCCAACGTCCTGACTTTC.

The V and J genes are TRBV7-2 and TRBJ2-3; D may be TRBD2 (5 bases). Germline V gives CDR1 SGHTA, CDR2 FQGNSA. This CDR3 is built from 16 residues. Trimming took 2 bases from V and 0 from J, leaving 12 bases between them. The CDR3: CASSLFLAPSTDTQYF. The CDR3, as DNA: TGTGCCAGCAGCTTATTTCTAGCACCGAGCACAGATACGCAGTATTTT.